Below, 21 T cell receptor beta chains from the same sample are listed, as sequenced in a study of technical replicates of blood from several donors. Assay used: immunoSEQ multiplex PCR; TCRdb lists only in-frame clones, some missing. The sample shows about 69,000 clones, 75% to 90% of them seen only once. Sequenced material: PBMCs. These receptors were taken from a human donor in good health. Some clones in this sample may be carry-over from other donors' samples.

This chain links TRBV7-2 with TRBJ2-3; 8 bases map to TRBD1. Germline V gives CDR1 SGHTA, CDR2 FQGNSA. This CDR3 spans 16 amino acids. V was clipped by 5 bases and J by 1 base; unmatched bases: 8. This chain's CDR3 is CASSPGTGLGTDTQYF. The CDR3 nucleotides are TGTGCCAGCAGCCCGGGGACAGGTCTAGGCACAGATACGCAGTATTTT. The whole variable domain, filled in from reference TRBV7-2 and TRBJ2-3, reads GAGVSQSPSNKVTEKGKDVELRCDPISGHTALYWYRQSLGQGLEFLIYFQGNSAPDKSGLPSDRFSAERTGGSVSTLTIQRTQQEDSAVYLCASSPGTGLGTDTQYFGPGTRLTVL.

V and J are TRBV7-9 and TRBJ2-2, with D possibly matching TRBD2 (6 bases). The CDR3 spans 16 residues. Trimming took 6 bases from V and 0 from J, leaving 14 bases between them. Germline-derived CDR1 and CDR2 are SEHNR and FQNEAQ (reference sequence). This chain's CDR3 is CASSRPGLTNTGELFF. Written as DNA, the CDR3 is TGTGCCAGCAGTCGACCGGGACTGACGAACACCGGGGAGCTGTTTTTT.

The rearrangement links TRBV4-2 to TRBJ2-1; D perhaps matches TRBD1 (5 bases). The CDR3 runs 12 residues. V lost 3 bases to trimming and J lost 9 bases, with 9 bases between them. Per germline, CDR1 LGHNA and CDR2 YNFKEQ. The CDR3 coding sequence is TGTGCCAGCAGCCAGAACACAGGTGAGCAGTTCTTC. This encodes CASSQNTGEQFF.

The chain recombines TRBV4-1 with TRBJ1-1; D gene ambiguous. Germline assignment: CDR1 MGHRA and CDR2 YSYEKL. The CDR3 is 13 residues long. Trimming stripped 2 bases from V and 0 bases from J, with 4 bases between. The CDR3 reads CASSQTLNTEAFF. DNA for the CDR3: TGCGCCAGCAGCCAAACATTGAACACTGAAGCTTTCTTT.

This rearrangement joins TRBV4-3 to TRBJ1-3; TRBD1 is a possible D gene (6 bases). V dropped 0 bases and J dropped 4 bases, with 10 bases sitting between them. This CDR3 spans 15 amino acids. From germline, CDR1 is LGHNA and CDR2 YSLEER. The DNA of the CDR3 is TGCGCCAGCAGCCAAGATCCCAGGGGCGGAAACACCATATATTTT. It specifies CASSQDPRGGNTIYF.

The genes are TRBV9 and TRBJ2-1, with a weak D call TRBD2 (6 bases). CDR3 size: 15 residues. Between the trimmed V and J ends, which lost 6 bases and 5 bases, there was a span of 18 bases. Germline assignment: CDR1 SGDLS and CDR2 YYNGEE. The CDR3 is CASTPGLSNHNEQFF. The CDR3 DNA sequence: TGTGCCAGCACCCCGGGACTGAGTAACCACAATGAGCAGTTCTTC.

This clone was observed a single time. The J gene is TRBJ2-3, the V gene TRBV7-6, with 9 bases fitting TRBD2. With V trimmed by 3 bases and J by 3 bases, 10 bases remained unmatched. The germline V gene encodes CDR1 SGHVS and CDR2 FNYEAQ. The CDR3 extends over 17 amino acids. The CDR3 region is CASSFPKREVFTDTQYF. The CDR3 nucleotides are TGTGCCAGCAGCTTTCCTAAGCGGGAGGTGTTTACAGATACGCAGTATTTT.

The rearrangement links TRBV10-3 to TRBJ1-1; D may be TRBD1 (5 bases). Trimming took 3 bases from V and 2 from J, leaving 10 bases between them. CDR3 length equals 14 residues. Germline CDR1 is ENHRY and CDR2 is SYGVKD. CDR3 in DNA: TGTGCCATCAGTGATTGGGGGGGAAACACTGAAGCTTTCTTT. This codes for CAISDWGGNTEAFF.

The rearrangement joins TRBV11-2 to TRBJ2-5; 11 bases agree with TRBD2. Germline assignment: CDR1 SGHAT and CDR2 FQNNGV. The CDR3 is 16 residues long. Trimming removed 1 base from V and 5 bases from J; junction bases left unmatched: 6. The CDR3 protein is CASSLVTSGSRETQYF. The CDR3 DNA follows: TGTGCCAGCAGCTTAGTTACTAGCGGGAGTCGGGAGACCCAGTACTTC. Full variable domain (missing parts from reference TRBV11-2 and TRBJ2-5): EAGVAQSPRYKIIEKRQSVAFWCNPISGHATLYWYQQILGQGPKLLIQFQNNGVVDDSQLPKDRFSAERLKGVDSTLKIQPAKLEDSAVYLCASSLVTSGSRETQYFGPGTRLLVL.

This clone was seen a few times. The chain uses TRBV19 and TRBJ1-5; a weak D match, TRBD1 (5 bases). The CDR3 consists of 14 residues. CDR1 and CDR2 from the germline V gene are LNHDA and SQIVND (reference sequence). V was pared by 7 bases and J by 6 bases, with 16 bases between. The CDR3 sequence: CASTMEGRFQPQHF. The CDR3 coding sequence is TGTGCCAGTACCATGGAGGGACGGTTTCAGCCCCAGCATTTT. Combining the CDR3 with reference TRBV19 and TRBJ1-5 gives the whole variable domain DGGITQSPKYLFRKEGQNVTLSCEQNLNHDAMYWYRQDPGQGLRLIYYSQIVNDFQKGDIAEGYSVSREKKESFPLTVTSAQKNPTAFYLCASTMEGRFQPQHFGDGTRLSIL.

This clone was seen only a few times. This chain uses TRBV9 with TRBJ1-2, with D possibly being TRBD1 (5 bases). Trimming removed 0 bases from V and 4 bases from J, with 10 bases in between. This CDR3 has 14 residues. Germline CDR1 SGDLS, CDR2 YYNGEE. The DNA of the CDR3 is TGTGCCAGCAGCGTAGCTTCCCAGGGCTATGGCTACACCTTC. It codes for CASSVASQGYGYTF.

This sequence joins TRBV4-3 and TRBJ1-2; D remains unclear. This CDR3 region has 15 residues. CDR1 and CDR2 (germline): LGHNA, YSLEER. The V end lost 0 bases, the J end lost 3 bases, and 11 bases lay between the germline ends. The CDR3 DNA sequence: TGCGCCAGCAGCCAAGATCAGTCAGAATACTATGGCTACACCTTC. Amino acids: CASSQDQSEYYGYTF.

The chain joins TRBV9 to TRBJ2-5; 10 bases align to TRBD2. This CDR3 comprises 20 residues. Trimming at V came to 2 bases and at J to 5 bases, leaving 21 bases not matched to a gene. Germline CDR1 is SGDLS and CDR2 is YYNGEE. The CDR3 sequence: CASSVTAGGSWRSSGETQYF. The CDR3 DNA reads TGTGCCAGCAGCGTTACAGCGGGGGGGAGCTGGCGGTCCTCTGGCGAGACCCAGTACTTC.

CDR3 amino acids: CASSYSITGGPSEQFF. The CDR3 DNA reads TGTGCCAGCAGTTACTCCATCACGGGGGGGCCAAGTGAGCAGTTCTTC. This chain joins TRBV6-5 and TRBJ2-1; TRBD2 aligns across 8 bases. The CDR3 runs to 16 residues. Per germline, CDR1 MNHEY and CDR2 SVGAGI. V lost 0 bases, J lost 9 bases, and 10 bases stayed unmatched.

The chain couples TRBV10-3 to TRBJ2-6; possible D gene TRBD2, 5 bases. Germline values: CDR1 ENHRY, CDR2 SYGVKD. This CDR3 contains 17 residues. The V end was cut by 7 bases, the J end by 0 bases, with 16 bases between. This chain's CDR3 is CAINKGSASSGANVLTF. CDR3 in DNA: TGTGCCATCAATAAGGGTAGCGCAAGCTCTGGGGCCAACGTCCTGACTTTC.

The chain has TRBV13 and TRBJ2-1, with a weak D call TRBD1 (6 bases). The CDR3 is 20 amino acids. The V gene's germline CDR1 is PRHDT and CDR2 FYEKMQ (reference sequence). V shed 1 base and J shed 0 bases, with 22 bases lying between them. The CDR3 coding sequence is TGTGCCAGCAGCTTAGTCAGGCCGCAGGGACAAGGTAGCTCCTACAATGAGCAGTTCTTC. This gives the protein CASSLVRPQGQGSSYNEQFF. Variable domain in full (rest from reference TRBV13 and TRBJ2-1): AAGVIQSPRHLIKEKRETATLKCYPIPRHDTVYWYQQGPGQDPQFLISFYEKMQSDKGSIPDRFSAQQFSDYHSELNMSSLELGDSALYFCASSLVRPQGQGSSYNEQFFGPGTRLTVL.

DNA of the CDR3: TGTGCCTGGAGTGTCGGGGGGGCACCCTACGAGCAGTACTTC. Translating it yields CAWSVGGAPYEQYF. The chain couples TRBV30 to TRBJ2-7, with 8 bases that match TRBD2. The CDR3 totals 14 residues. J lost 2 bases, V lost 0 bases, and 3 bases had no gene match. The V gene's germline CDR1 is GTSNPN and CDR2 SVGIG (reference sequence).

The CDR3 sequence: CASSPDRGFTSPLHF. CDR3 in DNA: TGTGCCAGCAGCCCCGACAGGGGATTTACCTCACCCCTCCACTTT. The chain links TRBV7-2 to TRBJ1-6; 8 nucleotides match TRBD1. The CDR3 totals 15 residues. Germline V lookup: CDR1 SGHTA, CDR2 FQGNSA. With V trimmed by 5 bases and J by 10 bases, 10 bases remained unmatched.

The V gene is TRBV30, the J gene TRBJ2-7, with 7 bases fitting TRBD1. Germline V gives CDR1 GTSNPN, CDR2 SVGIG (reference sequence). J gave up 2 bases and V 2 bases, and 9 bases lay outside the gene matches. The length of the CDR3 is 15 residues. For the CDR3, the DNA is TGTGCCTGGAGTTTGTGGGACAGCATAACCTACGAGCAGTACTTC. Translation: CAWSLWDSITYEQYF. Complete variable domain (other parts from reference TRBV30 and TRBJ2-7): SQTIHQWPATLVQPVGSPLSLECTVEGTSNPNLYWYRQAAGRGLQLLFYSVGIGQISSEVPQNLSASRPQDRQFILSSKKLLLSDSGFYLCAWSLWDSITYEQYFGPGTRLTVT.

The chain is built from TRBV5-1 and TRBJ2-3; TRBD2 matches at 7 bases. Germline-derived CDR1 and CDR2 are SGHRS and YFSETQ. The V segment lost 7 bases and the J segment 4 bases; nucleotides outside the gene matches: 3. The CDR3 extends over 12 amino acids. DNA of the CDR3: TGCGCCAGCGCCCGGGGGGCAGATACGCAGTATTTT. Amino acid sequence: CASARGADTQYF.

The gene calls are TRBV29-1 and TRBJ2-7; 16 bases align to TRBD2. This CDR3 comprises 17 residues. Germline V CDR1 and CDR2: SQVTM, ANQGSEA. The V and J ends lost 5 bases and 1 base, in that order; junction bases with no gene match: 8. In nucleotides, the CDR3 is TGCAGCGTTCGCTCTGGGGGACTAGCGGGGGGGTCCTACGAGCAGTACTTC. Protein: CSVRSGGLAGGSYEQYF.